This TCR beta chain was recorded in a study of blood T cell repertoires in COVID-19. Study-level background: There were acute and convalescent COVID-19 samples, and they came from the United States, Italy and Spain.

As to this clone: Germline is not matched at one junction end, which may reflect a read error.

The CDR3 sequence is 13 residues long. Germline CDR1 is MGHDK and CDR2 is SYGVNS. Assay: immunoSEQ multiplex PCR; the TCRdb copy retains only in-frame clones and omits some. This sample has around 340,000 clones; roughly nine tenths occur once, and the top ten carry just under 4%. V gene TRBV25-1 combines with J gene TRBJ2-7; D not resolved. Source material: peripheral blood. This TCR came from a woman in her sixties or seventies with COVID-19, enrolled during active disease. The CDR3 DNA reads as TGTGCCAGCAGGGAATCCGGGTCCTACGAGCAGTACTTC. This encodes CASRESGSYEQYF.